The 21 T cell receptor beta chains below all came from one sample that was sequenced in a study of regulatory T cells in long-lasting Graves disease. Time point of the sample: newly diagnosed GD, antithyroid drugs for less than 3 months. RNA extracted from PBMCs served as the sequencing template. iRepertoire HTBI primers and Arm-PCR of CDR3 regions built TCR beta libraries. TCRdb itself ran the multiplex PCR reads through MiXCR, one entry per CDR3 protein. There are under 300,000 distinct CDR3 sequences in the sample; 18% occur only once, and about 14% lies in the top ten. These data were also filed under a second study, of T cells in Graves' hyperthyroidism and ophthalmopathy.

This material consisted of peripheral blood mononuclear cells (PBMCs), taken at new diagnosis, from a patient treated with antithyroid drugs. The receptor source for this set is a woman in her 30s with Graves disease.

On this clonotype: Given a far larger clone just one base away, this is likely a sequencing read error. The final CDR3 position lacks the conserved phenylalanine or tryptophan, pointing to a likely read error. CDR3 residues: CASSQVRGTGSYEQYL. CDR3 nucleotide sequence: TGTGCCAGCAGCCAAGTGCGGGGGACAGGGTCCTACGAGCAGTACCTC. The chain joins TRBV3-1 to TRBJ2-4; 9 bases match TRBD1. The end of the DNA aligns better with TRBJ2-7, so the J call may be wrong. This CDR3 spans 16 amino acids. The germline gives CDR1 LGHDT, CDR2 YNNKEL (reference sequence).

This clonotype was observed a few times. This likely stems from a read error, as it lies one base from a far larger clone. V and J are TRBV20-1 and TRBJ2-1; no clear D gene. The germline V gene has CDR1 DFQATT and CDR2 SNEGSKA (reference sequence). Trimming stripped 3 bases from V and 10 bases from J, with 13 bases between. This CDR3 region has 12 residues. The CDR3 DNA sequence: TGCAGTGCTAGTAACCCGTCCTACGAGCAGTTCTTC. It translates to CSASNPSYEQFF.

This clonotype was found many times. The V gene is TRBV10-3, the J gene TRBJ1-3; no firm D call. Trimming took 6 bases from V and 0 from J, leaving 12 bases between them. The germline V gene has CDR1 ENHRY and CDR2 SYGVKD. The CDR3 sequence is 15 residues long. The CDR3 protein is CAIRITASSGNTIYF. CDR3 sequence (DNA): TGTGCCATCAGGATAACAGCCTCCTCTGGAAACACCATATATTTT.

Turning to this clonotype: A much more abundant neighbour one base away suggests this may be a read error. This sequence joins TRBV5-1 and TRBJ1-5; D is unclear. Germline V gives CDR1 SGHRS, CDR2 YFSETQ. The length of the CDR3 is 13 residues. V dropped 1 base and J dropped 5 bases, with 7 bases sitting between them. The CDR3 is CASSLIGDQPQHF. The CDR3 DNA reads as TGCGCCAGCAGCTTGATAGGAGATCAGCCCCAGCATTTT.

This clonotype was seen many times. This chain joins TRBV11-2 and TRBJ2-3; TRBD1 matches 7 bases. The CDR3 contains 14 residues. The V segment lost 5 bases and the J segment 2 bases; nucleotides outside the gene matches: 4. Germline V gives CDR1 SGHAT, CDR2 FQNNGV. The CDR3 DNA reads TGTGCCAGCAGCCGTCAGGGGGACACAGATACGCAGTATTTT. Encoded protein: CASSRQGDTDTQYF.

This clonotype was found many times. The J gene is TRBJ2-3, the V gene TRBV5-1; a possible D gene is TRBD1 (6 bases). Looked up from germline, CDR1 is SGHRS and CDR2 is YFSETQ. The CDR3 loop spans 15 amino acids. The ends were cut back, 3 bases at V and 1 base at J, with 12 bases in the middle. CDR3 amino acids: CASSWEHRGTDTQYF. Written as DNA, the CDR3 is TGCGCCAGCAGCTGGGAGCACAGGGGCACAGATACGCAGTATTTT.

This clonotype was seen at least ten times. The V and J genes are TRBV27 and TRBJ2-6; TRBD1 aligns across 8 bases. Looked up from germline, CDR1 is MNHEY and CDR2 is SMNVEV (reference sequence). This CDR3 comprises 18 residues. The V and J ends lost 2 bases and 5 bases, in that order; junction bases with no gene match: 11. For the CDR3, the DNA is TGTGCCAGCAGTTTAACCCCGTCGACAGGGGTTAGGGCCAACGTCCTGACTTTC. Amino acids: CASSLTPSTGVRANVLTF.

This clonotype has a count of ten or more. This chain joins TRBV20-1 and TRBJ2-7, with 11 bases lining up with TRBD2. The length of the CDR3 is 15 residues. The junction had 8 bases not matched to a gene; V was cut back by 5 bases and J by 2 bases. The germline CDR1 and CDR2 sequences are DFQATT and SNEGSKA (reference sequence). DNA of the CDR3: TGCAGTGCTTCTCCACTAGCGGGGGCTACCTACGAGCAGTACTTC. Translated: CSASPLAGATYEQYF.

Points on this clonotype: A much larger clone lies one base from this, so it may be a read error. The CDR3 sequence: CASGTTGTGNTIYF. The CDR3 region has the DNA TGTGCCAGCGGTACGACAGGGACTGGAAACACCATATATTTT. The chain carries TRBV6-1 and TRBJ1-3; 7 bases line up with TRBD1. CDR3 length equals 14 residues. With 8 bases clipped from V and 2 bases from J, the junction kept 6 bases outside the gene matches. Per the germline V gene, CDR1 is MNHNS and CDR2 is SASEGT.

This clonotype was picked up many times. This chain uses TRBV12-3 or TRBV12-4 with TRBJ1-4; D not resolved. The CDR3 runs 15 residues. The V end was cut by 1 base, the J end by 0 bases, with 6 bases between. This CDR3 is CASSLELATNEKLFF. In DNA form, the CDR3 reads TGTGCCAGCAGTTTAGAACTGGCAACTAATGAAAAACTGTTTTTT.

This clonotype was detected ten times or more. The CDR3 nucleotides read TGTGCCAGCAGTGAAGCGGATCAAGAGACCCAGTACTTC. As protein: CASSEADQETQYF. The rearrangement uses TRBV2 and TRBJ2-5; D is uncertain. Trimming left V 0 bases short and J 2 bases short, with 4 bases between. The CDR3 totals 13 residues. The germline gives CDR1 SNHLY, CDR2 FYNNEI.

This clonotype has only a few counts. Just one base apart from a much larger clone, this may be a read error. The chain carries TRBV6-1 and TRBJ1-5; D unresolved. The CDR3 has 12 amino acids. The germline V gene has CDR1 MNHNS and CDR2 SASEGT. Trimming removed 5 bases at V and 4 bases at J, with 6 bases between. The CDR3 coding sequence is TGTGCCAGCAGTACCCCAAATCAGCCCCAGCATTTT. Translated: CASSTPNQPQHF.

The sample holds many counts of this clonotype. V and J are TRBV10-2 and TRBJ1-6; tentative D call: TRBD1 (6 bases). CDR1 and CDR2 (germline): WSHSY, SAAADI. CDR3 length: 15 residues. Trimming shortened V by 0 bases and J by 7 bases, and 10 bases separated the two germline ends. The CDR3 sequence is CASSESRTVNSPLHF. In DNA, the CDR3 is TGCGCCAGCAGTGAGTCTCGGACAGTCAATTCACCCCTCCACTTT.

This clonotype came up a few times. Its ends do not fully match the called genes, so a read error is possible. This sequence joins TRBV12-3 or TRBV12-4 and TRBJ1-1; D gene ambiguous. The CDR3 runs to 15 residues. The CDR3 nucleotides are TGTGCCAGCAGCTTAGGACCCCAAATGAACACTGAAGCTTTCTTT. Its protein is CASSLGPQMNTEAFF.

In this sample, this clonotype turned up a few times. This chain links TRBV3-1 with TRBJ2-3, with 12 positions matching TRBD2. The length of the CDR3 is 15 residues. Germline V gives CDR1 LGHDT, CDR2 YNNKEL (reference sequence). V lost 3 bases to trimming and J lost 5 bases; unmatched junction nucleotides: 3. The CDR3 DNA follows: TGTGCCAGCAGCCAGCGACTAGCGGGGGAAGATACGCAGTATTTT. Its translation: CASSQRLAGEDTQYF.

V usage is TRBV5-6 and J usage is TRBJ2-7; 8 positions agree with TRBD2. V was pared by 5 bases and J by 2 bases, with 3 bases of the junction left unmatched. Germline lookup yields CDR1 SGHDT and CDR2 YYEEEE. The length of the CDR3 is 13 residues. CDR3 nucleotide sequence: TGTGCCAGCAGGTACGGGGGGGCCTACGAGCAGTACTTC. Translating it yields CASRYGGAYEQYF.

There are many counts of this clonotype. This sequence joins TRBV3-1 and TRBJ2-5; 7 bases are a match to TRBD2. Germline values: CDR1 LGHDT, CDR2 YNNKEL (reference sequence). This CDR3 region has 16 residues. Trimming at V came to 1 base and at J to 5 bases, leaving 10 bases not matched to a gene. The CDR3 here is CASSQGGGPVWETQYF. The CDR3, as DNA: TGTGCCAGCAGCCAAGGGGGGGGACCAGTATGGGAGACCCAGTACTTC.

This clonotype was counted only a few times. The V call is TRBV5-6, the J call TRBJ1-2; 7 nucleotides align to TRBD1. The germline gives CDR1 SGHDT, CDR2 YYEEEE. The CDR3 runs to 13 residues. V shed 7 bases, J shed 2 bases, and the junction held 5 bases outside the gene matches. CDR3 residues: CASGPDRNYGYTF. The CDR3 region has the DNA TGTGCCAGCGGCCCGGACAGGAACTATGGCTACACCTTC.

There are many counts of this clonotype. The chain is built from TRBV11-2 and TRBJ2-2, with TRBD2 matching 10 bases. The CDR3 is 17 amino acids. CDR1 is SGHAT, CDR2 FQNNGV, per germline. Germline trimming cut 0 bases from V and 3 bases from J; bases unmatched to any gene: 4. CDR3 nucleotides: TGTGCCAGCAGCTTAGAGCCAGGACTAGCGGACACCGGGGAGCTGTTTTTT. Amino acids: CASSLEPGLADTGELFF.

In its sample, this clonotype was seen many times. The V and J genes are TRBV20-1 and TRBJ1-5; D perhaps matches TRBD1 (5 bases). The V gene's germline CDR1 is DFQATT and CDR2 SNEGSKA (reference sequence). This CDR3 has 12 residues. Trimming shortened V by 4 bases and J by 6 bases, and 10 bases separated the two germline ends. The DNA of the CDR3 is TGCAGTGCTATCCCTGGGGGTCAGCCCCAGCATTTT. Residues: CSAIPGGQPQHF.

The CDR3 nucleotides are TGTGCCAGCAGACTAGCGGGGGTGGATGGCTACACCTTC. Its translation: CASRLAGVDGYTF. This sequence joins TRBV3-1 and TRBJ1-2; D possibly corresponds to TRBD1 (5 bases). Germline values: CDR1 LGHDT, CDR2 YNNKEL (reference sequence). The germline V and J ends were trimmed by 6 bases and 6 bases, with 14 bases remaining between them. CDR3 length equals 13 residues.